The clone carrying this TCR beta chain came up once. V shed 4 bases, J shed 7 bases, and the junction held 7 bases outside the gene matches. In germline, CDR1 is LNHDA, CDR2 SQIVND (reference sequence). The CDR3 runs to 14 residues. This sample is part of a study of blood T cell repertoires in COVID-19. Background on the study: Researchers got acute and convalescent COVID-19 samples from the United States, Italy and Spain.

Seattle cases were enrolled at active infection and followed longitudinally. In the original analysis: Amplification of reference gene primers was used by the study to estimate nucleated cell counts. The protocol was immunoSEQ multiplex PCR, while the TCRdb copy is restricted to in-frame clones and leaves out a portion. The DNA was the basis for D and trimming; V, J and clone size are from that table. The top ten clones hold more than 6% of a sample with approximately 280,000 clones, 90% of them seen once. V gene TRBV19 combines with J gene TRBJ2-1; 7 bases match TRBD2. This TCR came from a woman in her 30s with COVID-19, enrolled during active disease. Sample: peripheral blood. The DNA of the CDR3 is TGTGCCAGTAGTACGTGGGAGGGCCGGAATGAGCAGTTCTTC. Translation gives CASSTWEGRNEQFF.